The 9 T cell receptor beta chains listed next were all sequenced from one sample in a study of T cells after posttransplantation cyclophosphamide. Profiling relied on immunoSEQ multiplex PCR, and the TCRdb table lists in-frame clones only, not all of them. In the table there are more than 10,000 clones, roughly four fifths of which are singletons. The sequencing input was memory CD4+ T cells sorted from PBMCs. These receptors originate from a man in his forties or fifties in good health, CMV-negative, and a related stem cell transplant donor.

The chain has TRBV19 and TRBJ1-5; D is undetermined. V lost 3 bases and J lost 6, with 18 bases in between. CDR1 and CDR2 (germline): LNHDA, SQIVND (reference sequence). The CDR3 length is 16 residues. Here the CDR3 DNA reads TGTGCCAGTAGTATCATTGGAGATACTCATGGTCAGCCCCAGCATTTT. Its protein product is CASSIIGDTHGQPQHF.

This chain joins TRBV4-1 and TRBJ2-7; D call uncertain. The V gene lost 3 bases and the J gene lost 0 bases, with 9 bases spanning the gap. This CDR3 region has 14 residues. Per the germline V gene, CDR1 is MGHRA and CDR2 is YSYEKL. For the CDR3, the DNA is TGCGCCAGCAGCCAGACGGGTAGCTCCTACGAGCAGTACTTC. It codes for CASSQTGSSYEQYF.

This rearrangement joins TRBV5-5 to TRBJ2-3; 9 positions agree with TRBD1. Per germline, CDR1 SGHKS and CDR2 YYEKEE (reference sequence). This CDR3 is 14 amino acids long. V dropped 5 bases and J dropped 3; count of bases not matched to a gene: 4. Here the CDR3 reads CASSRDRDTDTQYF. CDR3 coding DNA: TGTGCCAGCAGTCGGGACAGGGATACAGATACGCAGTATTTT.

This clone has more than one count but fewer than ten. The rearrangement joins TRBV19 to TRBJ1-3; D is possibly TRBD1 (5 bases). CDR3 length: 14 amino acids. Trimming took off 6 bases at V and 5 bases at J, with 14 bases between the two ends. Germline V gives CDR1 LNHDA, CDR2 SQIVND (reference sequence). Here the CDR3 reads CASRTVQGRNTIYF. CDR3 coding DNA: TGTGCCAGTAGAACGGTTCAGGGAAGAAACACCATATATTTT.

This clone was counted a single time. The J gene is TRBJ2-1, the V gene TRBV10-2; 9 nucleotides line up with TRBD2. The CDR3 covers 19 residues. Germline trimming cut 7 bases from V and 1 base from J; bases unmatched to any gene: 17. Germline V gene data show CDR1 as WSHSY and CDR2 as SAAADI. The CDR3, as DNA: TGCGCCAGCACCCCTGGGGTCAATAGCGGGAGAGGATCCTACAATGAGCAGTTCTTC. It translates to CASTPGVNSGRGSYNEQFF.

The V and J genes are TRBV7-8 and TRBJ1-3; D gene unclear. Germline V gene data show CDR1 as SGHVS and CDR2 as FQNEAQ. The ends were cut back, 2 bases at V and 2 bases at J, with 10 bases in the middle. This CDR3 is built from 15 residues. In nucleotides, the CDR3 is TGTGCCAGCAGCTTACAGCAGGCAGCTGGAAACACCATATATTTT. This gives the protein CASSLQQAAGNTIYF.

This chain joins TRBV7-3 and TRBJ2-2; 9 bases line up with TRBD2. J gave up 7 bases and V 1 base, and 7 bases lay outside the gene matches. From germline, CDR1 is SGHTA and CDR2 FQGTGA. There are 16 residues in the CDR3. The CDR3 loop is CASSLNSGRSNGELFF. The CDR3 region has the DNA TGTGCCAGCAGCTTAAATAGCGGGAGAAGTAACGGGGAGCTGTTTTTT.

J is TRBJ2-1 and V is TRBV11-1, with D possibly being TRBD2 (5 bases). CDR3 length: 18 residues. Trimming cost V 0 bases and J 0 bases, with 15 bases left between them. Per germline, CDR1 SGHAT and CDR2 FQDESV (reference sequence). This CDR3 reads CASSLAQSGIDSYNEQFF. DNA of the CDR3: TGTGCCAGCAGCTTAGCGCAATCCGGGATCGACTCCTACAATGAGCAGTTCTTC.

The rearrangement joins TRBV11-3 to TRBJ1-2; perhaps TRBD1 as D (5 bases). The CDR3 is 11 residues long. The V gene lost 8 bases and the J gene lost 7 bases, with 11 bases spanning the gap. Germline V lookup: CDR1 SGHNT, CDR2 YENEEA. The CDR3 sequence: CASGGAGGYTF. The CDR3 region has the DNA TGTGCCAGCGGAGGGGCGGGTGGCTACACCTTC.